Below are 18 T cell receptor beta chains sequenced from a single sample in a study of siplizumab effects on memory and regulatory T cells (dated by TCRdb to the late 2010s). The library was generated by the immunoSEQ multiplex PCR assay. TCRdb re-hosts the immuneACCESS table, in-frame sequences only. Its copies lack some clones; in the studies checked, an unresolved V gene accounts for under half of them, and the cause for the rest is not known. This sample has some 41,000 clones in its table, and approximately 88% of those were observed once. The top ten hold under 0.3% of the sample. The sample was naive CD4+ T cells sorted from blood. The cell subset or site label here, explained by the study, means: unstimulated naive T cells. The receptors derive from a human donor in good health.

This clone was detected once. This chain connects TRBV6-5 to TRBJ2-7; 10 positions match TRBD1. The germline CDR1 and CDR2 sequences are MNHEY and SVGAGI. With 5 bases clipped from V and 3 bases from J, the junction kept 7 bases outside the gene matches. The CDR3 is 15 residues long. The DNA of the CDR3 is TGTGCCAGCAGTCCTAGGACAGGGGGAATCTACGAGCAGTACTTC. This sequence encodes CASSPRTGGIYEQYF.

The J gene is TRBJ1-4, the V gene TRBV5-4, with 7 bases fitting TRBD1. The CDR3 is made up of 14 amino acids. The germline V gene encodes CDR1 SGHNT and CDR2 YYREEE (reference sequence). J was trimmed by 8 bases and V by 1 base; bases with no gene match: 5. CDR3 coding DNA: TGTGCCAGCAGCTTGCAGGGGGTAAGGGAAAAACTGTTTTTT. It translates to CASSLQGVREKLFF.

The rearrangement uses TRBV21-1 and TRBJ2-7. TRBV21-1 represents a pseudogene. The CDR3 loop spans 18 amino acids. The chain's CDR3 is CASSSQGPEIWDSYEQYF. The CDR3 nucleotides read TGTGCCAGCAGCAGTCAAGGGCCCGAGATTTGGGACTCCTACGAGCAGTACTTC.

The chain joins TRBV5-8 to TRBJ2-7; weak D call: TRBD2 (5 bases). CDR3 length equals 12 residues. V gave up 3 bases and J gave up 4 bases, with 8 bases separating them. Germline V gives CDR1 SGHTS, CDR2 YDEGEE. The CDR3 DNA reads as TGTGCCAGCAGCTCCAGGACTTACGAGCAGTACTTC. It codes for CASSSRTYEQYF.

V and J are TRBV28 and TRBJ2-3, with 14 nucleotides matching TRBD2. Germline V lookup: CDR1 MDHEN, CDR2 SYDVKM. The CDR3 covers 15 residues. Trimming removed 4 bases from V and 9 bases from J; junction bases left unmatched: 6. CDR3 sequence (DNA): TGTGCCAGCAGTTCCGGGACTAGCGGGGGCTTCACGCAGTATTTT. Translated: CASSSGTSGGFTQYF.

The chain joins TRBV5-1 to TRBJ2-2, with 8 positions matching TRBD1. CDR1 and CDR2 from the germline V gene are SGHRS and YFSETQ. Losses at the gene ends were 5 bases for V and 4 bases for J; bases not matched to a gene: 10. This CDR3 has 16 residues. CDR3 sequence (DNA): TGCGCCAGCAGTGGTGGCGGACAGGGTGGCACCGGGGAGCTGTTTTTT. Its protein is CASSGGGQGGTGELFF.

Written as DNA, the CDR3 is TGTGCCAGTAGACCCCGGGACAGACCAGACTACGAGCAGTACTTC. This encodes CASRPRDRPDYEQYF. This chain joins TRBV19 and TRBJ2-7; TRBD1 agrees at 7 bases. The V and J ends lost 6 bases and 3 bases, in that order; junction bases with no gene match: 11. The germline V gene has CDR1 LNHDA and CDR2 SQIVND (reference sequence). The length of the CDR3 is 15 residues.

The genes are TRBV6-5 and TRBJ1-3; 10 bases fit TRBD1. The CDR3 has 15 amino acids. Unmatched junction bases numbered 6, after V lost 6 bases and J lost 4 bases. CDR1 and CDR2 from the germline V gene are MNHEY and SVGAGI. The DNA of the CDR3 is TGTGCCAGCAGAAGACAGGGGGCGCCGGGAAACACCATATATTTT. This translates into CASRRQGAPGNTIYF.

The V gene is TRBV7-9, the J gene TRBJ2-5; the D is unclear. V lost 3 bases and J lost 0, with 8 bases in between. The CDR3 sequence is 14 residues long. The germline gives CDR1 SEHNR, CDR2 FQNEAQ (reference sequence). CDR3 coding DNA: TGTGCCAGCAGCTTCGGACGGTACCAAGAGACCCAGTACTTC. Protein sequence: CASSFGRYQETQYF. The full variable domain, with the rest looked up from reference TRBV7-9 and TRBJ2-5, is DTGVSQNPRHKITKRGQNVTFRCDPISEHNRLYWYRQTLGQGPEFLTYFQNEAQLEKSRLLSDRFSAERPKGSFSTLEIQRTEQGDSAMYLCASSFGRYQETQYFGPGTRLLVL.

CDR3 coding DNA: TGTGCCAGCAGCCTACTAGCGGTTGGCGGAAATACGCAGTATTTT. Translated, it gives CASSLLAVGGNTQYF. The gene calls are TRBV14 and TRBJ2-3; 8 bases agree with TRBD2. J gave up 7 bases and V 4 bases, and 10 bases lay outside the gene matches. Germline CDR1 and CDR2: SGHDN and FVKESK. This CDR3 has 15 amino acids.

The rearrangement links TRBV19 to TRBJ2-7, with 8 positions matching TRBD2. J lost 1 base, V lost 0 bases, and 5 bases had no gene match. The CDR3 runs to 16 residues. In germline, CDR1 is LNHDA, CDR2 SQIVND (reference sequence). The CDR3 loop is CASSIDRGLGSYEQYF. In nucleotides, the CDR3 is TGTGCCAGTAGTATAGACAGGGGACTAGGATCCTACGAGCAGTACTTC.

The chain is built from TRBV5-1 and TRBJ2-7; D possibly matches TRBD1 or TRBD2 (5 bases each). Germline CDR1 SGHRS, CDR2 YFSETQ. V dropped 3 bases and J dropped 3 bases, with 16 bases sitting between them. The CDR3 extends over 15 amino acids. CDR3 sequence: CASSSVPGPGYEQYF. CDR3 nucleotide sequence: TGCGCCAGCAGCTCCGTCCCGGGACCCGGCTACGAGCAGTACTTC.

V usage is TRBV25-1 and J usage is TRBJ2-3, with D maybe TRBD2 (5 bases). V gave up 6 bases and J gave up 4 bases, with 11 bases separating them. The CDR3 runs 13 residues. The germline V gene encodes CDR1 MGHDK and CDR2 SYGVNS. The CDR3 nucleotides read TGTGCCAGCAGCCTACTAGGTCCAGATACGCAGTATTTT. Protein: CASSLLGPDTQYF.

This chain uses TRBV29-1 with TRBJ1-1; perhaps TRBD1 as D (5 bases). The CDR3 has 12 residues. The germline CDR1 and CDR2 sequences are SQVTM and ANQGSEA. V was pared by 6 bases and J by 2 bases, with 10 bases between. The CDR3 bases are TGCAGCGTCTTGACAGACAACACTGAAGCTTTCTTT. Protein sequence: CSVLTDNTEAFF. Supplemented by reference TRBV29-1 and TRBJ1-1, the full variable domain reads SAVISQKPSRDICQRGTSLTIQCQVDSQVTMMFWYRQQPGQSLTLIATANQGSEATYESGFVIDKFPISRPNLTFSTLTVSNMSPEDSSIYLCSVLTDNTEAFFGQGTRLTVV.

The table lists this clone with a few counts. The CDR3 nucleotides read TGTGCCAGCAGCGTTGATGGGGCACTATCGGACGAGCAGTACTTC. Protein: CASSVDGALSDEQYF. The V gene is TRBV7-3, the J gene TRBJ2-7; D perhaps matches TRBD1 (5 bases). Trimming stripped 5 bases from V and 5 bases from J, with 19 bases between. CDR1 and CDR2 from the germline V gene are SGHTA and FQGTGA. This CDR3 comprises 15 residues.

The chain links TRBV18 to TRBJ1-3, with D possibly matching TRBD1 (5 bases). This CDR3 is built from 16 residues. Trimming removed 3 bases at V and 0 bases at J, with 12 bases between. From germline, CDR1 is KGHSH and CDR2 LQKENI. CDR3: CASSPTETSSGNTIYF. The CDR3 DNA sequence: TGTGCCAGCTCACCGACAGAGACCAGCTCTGGAAACACCATATATTTT.

The chain carries TRBV6-1 and TRBJ1-1; D is perhaps TRBD1 (5 bases). CDR1 is MNHNS, CDR2 SASEGT, per germline. Trimming cost V 3 bases and J 6 bases, with 14 bases left between them. The CDR3 is 14 residues long. The CDR3 coding sequence is TGTGCCAGCAGTGACCCCAGGTGGGGGTCTGAAGCTTTCTTT. Its protein is CASSDPRWGSEAFF.

The genes are TRBV5-1 and TRBJ1-1; D ambiguous. Germline loops: CDR1 SGHRS, CDR2 YFSETQ. The germline V and J ends were trimmed by 0 bases and 1 base, with 13 bases remaining between them. The CDR3 extends over 16 amino acids. CDR3 nucleotides: TGCGCCAGCAGCTTGGGAGCGAGACACCAGAACACTGAAGCTTTCTTT. This gives the protein CASSLGARHQNTEAFF.